These 6 T cell receptor beta chains were all obtained from the same sample, sequenced in a study of blood T cell repertoires in COVID-19. The method was immunoSEQ multiplex PCR; TCRdb's version includes in-frame clones alone and lacks a portion of them. The repertoire holds 100,000 to 150,000 clones, with approximately 80% as singletons. The sample taken for sequencing was peripheral blood. These receptor sequences come from a human donor in a cohort sampled during active COVID-19.

Written as DNA, the CDR3 is TGTGCCATCAGCGACACTAGGGACGAGCAGTACTTC. Its protein product is CAISDTRDEQYF. J is TRBJ2-7 and V is TRBV10-3, with D possibly being TRBD2 (5 bases). Germline V gene data show CDR1 as ENHRY and CDR2 as SYGVKD. The V and J ends lost 6 bases and 5 bases respectively, with 11 bases between them. The CDR3 length is 12 residues.

A few counts support this clone. This chain connects TRBV7-9 to TRBJ2-7; D is perhaps TRBD2 (5 bases). The germline V gene has CDR1 SEHNR and CDR2 FQNEAQ (reference sequence). Between the trimmed V and J ends, which lost 0 bases and 7 bases, there was a span of 7 bases. The CDR3 has 12 residues. The CDR3 is CASSLAGLEQYF. CDR3 bases: TGTGCCAGCAGCTTAGCAGGACTGGAGCAGTACTTC.

The chain couples TRBV10-2 to TRBJ1-4; tentatively, D is TRBD1 (6 bases). Germline CDR1 reads WSHSY; CDR2 reads SAAADI. With 4 bases removed from V and 7 bases from J, the gap between germline ends came to 13 bases. The CDR3 consists of 14 residues. CDR3 nucleotide sequence: TGCGCCAGCAGTGTACAGGGAGAGGGTGAAAAACTGTTTTTT. Translated: CASSVQGEGEKLFF.

The genes are TRBV12-3 or TRBV12-4 and TRBJ2-7; D not resolved. The CDR3 is made up of 13 amino acids. V shed 5 bases and J shed 2 bases, with 10 bases lying between them. The CDR3 loop is CASSRSATYEQYF. The CDR3 coding sequence is TGTGCCAGCAGTCGCAGTGCCACCTACGAGCAGTACTTC.

This clone was detected a few times. The CDR3 nucleotides read TGTGCCAGTAGTCTGGTAGACACTGAAGCTTTCTTT. Translated: CASSLVDTEAFF. The genes are TRBV19 and TRBJ1-1; the D is unclear. V was clipped by 5 bases and J by 3 bases, with 7 bases between them. This CDR3 is 12 amino acids long. Germline V lookup: CDR1 LNHDA, CDR2 SQIVND (reference sequence).

The chain couples TRBV7-8 to TRBJ1-3; D is perhaps TRBD1 (5 bases). The CDR3 has 15 residues. Germline CDR1 is SGHVS and CDR2 is FQNEAQ. The V gene lost 2 bases and the J gene lost 4 bases, with 12 bases spanning the gap. This chain's CDR3 is CASSLLQGSGNTIYF. In DNA form, the CDR3 reads TGTGCCAGCAGCTTACTGCAGGGCTCGGGAAACACCATATATTTT.